The rows below give T cell receptor beta chains drawn from one sample of a study of regulatory T cells in long-lasting Graves disease. TCRdb ran MiXCR on the multiplex PCR reads and lists one entry per CDR3 protein. The sample shows approximately 350,000 distinct CDR3 sequences, around 15% of them seen only once. These data also formed part of another study, on T cells in Graves' hyperthyroidism and ophthalmopathy.

Sequencing used peripheral blood mononuclear cells (PBMCs), obtained at new diagnosis, from a patient treated with antithyroid drugs. These receptor sequences come from a man aged 35-49 years with Graves disease. The conserved cysteine and the conserved F or W are not part of the CDR3 here.

J gene: TRBJ2-7; V gene: TRBV5-1; CDR3 protein: ASGPGQGAGNEQY
J gene: TRBJ2-2; V gene: TRBV3-1; CDR3 protein: ASRFRGTGELF
J gene: TRBJ2-2; V gene: TRBV5-1; CDR3 protein: ASSPGTVNTGELF
J gene: TRBJ1-5; V gene: TRBV3-1; CDR3 protein: ASSPGTGRSQPQH
J gene: TRBJ1-1; V gene: TRBV3-1; CDR3 protein: ASGQGGTEAF
J gene: TRBJ2-7; V gene: TRBV3-1; CDR3 protein: ASSQDSGGALFEQY
J gene: TRBJ2-3; V gene: TRBV5-1; CDR3 protein: ASNAGASTDTQY
J gene: TRBJ2-3; V gene: TRBV28; CDR3 protein: ASSRQGADTQY
J gene: TRBJ2-3; V gene: TRBV20-1; CDR3 protein: SSPGRSSTDTQY
J gene: TRBJ2-7; V gene: TRBV7-9; CDR3 protein: ASSLALASGGSHEQY
J gene: TRBJ2-7; V gene: TRBV5-1; CDR3 protein: ASSTDRVLYEQY
J gene: TRBJ2-3; V gene: TRBV7-2; CDR3 protein: ASSWGVGDTQY
J gene: TRBJ2-7; V gene: TRBV5-1; CDR3 protein: ASSLEWPDEQY
J gene: TRBJ2-1; V gene: TRBV5-1; CDR3 protein: ASSLDPGGGEQF
J gene: TRBJ2-2; V gene: TRBV12-3/TRBV12-4; CDR3 protein: ASSPGTLSINTGELF
J gene: TRBJ2-1; V gene: TRBV7-2; CDR3 protein: ASRPQPGLAFVEQF
J gene: TRBJ1-4; V gene: TRBV2; CDR3 protein: ASRAHPGQEEIRDQLF
J gene: TRBJ1-1; V gene: TRBV5-6; CDR3 protein: ASSLAWGNTEAF
J gene: TRBJ1-1; V gene: TRBV18; CDR3 protein: ASSPHREGSEAF
J gene: TRBJ1-1; V gene: TRBV12-3/TRBV12-4; CDR3 protein: ASSRTGSTEAF
J gene: TRBJ2-3; V gene: TRBV11-3; CDR3 protein: ASSPQGGGTGTQY
J gene: TRBJ1-5; V gene: TRBV18; CDR3 protein: ASSGVWGNQPQH
J gene: TRBJ2-5; V gene: TRBV11-2; CDR3 protein: ASSLARSGGWGQETQY
J gene: TRBJ1-4; V gene: TRBV5-1; CDR3 protein: ASSWTANNEKLF
J gene: TRBJ2-2; V gene: TRBV2; CDR3 protein: ASSGLANTGELF
J gene: TRBJ2-7; V gene: TRBV18; CDR3 protein: ASSPLLTTGNSGEQY
J gene: TRBJ2-5; V gene: TRBV28; CDR3 protein: ASSFKLPPPQETQY
J gene: TRBJ2-5; V gene: TRBV4-1; CDR3 protein: ASSQVRGRGETQY
J gene: TRBJ2-5; V gene: TRBV20-1; CDR3 protein: SAWPGQDLTQETQY
J gene: TRBJ2-7; V gene: TRBV20-1; CDR3 protein: SAQLGPRPEQY
J gene: TRBJ2-7; V gene: TRBV5-5; CDR3 protein: ASSLGHLSYEQY
J gene: TRBJ2-3; V gene: TRBV7-2; CDR3 protein: ASSFQGSDTQY